This section outlines one T cell receptor beta chain sequence together with its context. This sample was included in a study of CD8 T cells in Susac syndrome. RNA totalling roughly 0.45 to 1 ug underwent reverse transcription with random hexamers. Across 54 Vbeta and 13 Jbeta, TCR beta CDR3 was amplified with immunoSEQ multiplex PCR. TCRdb recomputed calls from the immunoSEQ multiplex PCR reads with MiXCR, one row per CDR3 protein. This sample yields about 240,000 distinct CDR3 sequences, of which about 96% are seen a single time; approximately 0.1% belongs to the top ten. V lost 1 base to trimming and J lost 1 base, with 5 bases between them. This CDR3 is built from 14 residues. Germline values: CDR1 SGHVS, CDR2 FQNEAQ.

The clonotype was recovered from a human donor with Susac syndrome. Sequencing used CD4+ T cells from PBMCs. The rearrangement joins TRBV7-8 to TRBJ1-3; D gene unclear. The CDR3 protein is CASSLVRSGNTIYF. The CDR3 nucleotides are TGTGCCAGCAGCTTAGTACGGTCTGGAAACACCATATATTTT.